This T cell receptor (beta chain) appears in the sequencing data of a study of blood T cell repertoires in COVID-19 (TCRdb year 2020). Broadly, across the study: Collaborator samples came from the United States, Italy and Spain and covered acute and convalescent phases of COVID-19. The prospective study material was composed of cDNA or gDNA derived from T cells, B-cell-depleted T cells, or PBMCs. The dataset comprised deeply sampled blood TCRbeta repertoires from subjects exposed to, actively infected with, or recovered from COVID-19. Where available, HLA class I and class II types were obtained from metadata supplied by the sample provider rather than from assay-based typing. A de-identified subject ID, COVID-19 status, age in years and sex were almost always included in the sample metadata. The repertoires were released in a freely available public database intended as a resource for research on the immune response to SARS-CoV-2. The samples were drawn from two sources: the first 160 participants of the ongoing ImmuneRACE study, and 1,254 subjects contributed by 6 global collaborators.

General study outcomes and caveats: The quantity of clinical and demographic metadata differed by source and by participant and was supplied without curation.

TCRbeta CDR3 regions were amplified from genomic DNA by means of the immunoSEQ Assay, a bias-controlled multiplex PCR. For the original study's pipeline: The number of nucleated cells in each sample was estimated from the amplification of reference gene primers within the assay. To quantify the absolute abundance of each unique TCRbeta CDR3 rearrangement, sequence reads were collapsed and filtered. Productive Simpson clonality was computed per sample as the square root of Simpson's diversity index over productive rearrangements. This immuneACCESS table, as held by TCRdb, lists in-frame sequences with V and J called but not all clones. Of the missing ones, under half trace to an unresolved V gene in checked studies; the others have no known cause. V and J calls and clone size are given by that table; D and trimming were obtained from the DNA. A total of roughly 230,000 clones appear in this sample, 70% to 90% of them only once. The top ten constitute around 0.96% of the sample.

V is shortened by 4 bases, J by 2 bases, and the region joining them spans 11 bases. Taken from the germline V gene (reference sequence), the CDR1 and CDR2 loops are GTSNPN and SVGIG. The CDR3 covers 14 residues, taking in both the cysteine and the phenylalanine. The CDR3 DNA has 42 bases and is translated from base 1. Each collaborating institution followed its own protocols to collect whole blood in K2EDTA tubes. For TCRbeta analysis, collaborator samples were shipped as frozen whole blood, as isolated PBMCs, or as DNA extracted from either sample type. In the case of this clone: The clone's antigen remains unknown. One base away there is no much larger clone; base qualities are not given.

Rearrangement joined TRBV30 to TRBJ1-4, with a weak D call of TRBD1 (5 bases match). The TCR originated in a man aged 40-50 years with acute or convalescent COVID-19. The material sequenced was peripheral blood. The nucleotide sequence is given as TGTGCCTGGACAGGGCATTCGACTAATGAAAAACTGTTTTTT. The encoded protein is CAWTGHSTNEKLFF. Joined to the reference TRBV30 and TRBJ1-4 proteins, this CDR3 gives the full variable domain: SQTIHQWPATLVQPVGSPLSLECTVEGTSNPNLYWYRQAAGRGLQLLFYSVGIGQISSEVPQNLSASRPQDRQFILSSKKLLLSDSGFYLCAWTGHSTNEKLFFGSGTQLSVL.